This T cell receptor (beta chain) was captured in a study of identical twins (dated by TCRdb to the mid-2010s). In the study overall: To test whether fetal clonotypes persist, this study deep-sequenced TCR alpha and beta repertoires from monozygotic twins, from unrelated adults of various ages, and from cord blood. Replicate twin experiments were performed at different times using different library preparation protocols to rule out contamination. What the authors observed across the whole study: Abundant cord blood beta clonotypes had fewer insertions, young adult naive repertoires showed a similar but weaker trend, and memory repertoires showed no such trend. Out-of-frame TCR alpha sharing in monozygotic twins was systematically underestimated by recombination models, whereas sharing between unrelated individuals was in agreement with the recombination models. Because the same donors could not be followed over many years, the conclusions relied on cross-sectional statistical analysis. Invariant T cells such as MAIT and iNKT could partly confound zero-insertion analyses, though diverse VJ usage argued against this for most clonotypes. Compared with coincidental sharing between unrelated individuals, an excess of low generation-probability sequences was observed among out-of-frame TCR alpha sequences shared between twins. The excess sharing between twins in beta out-of-frame sequences was weaker because fewer shared sequences reduced the signal-to-noise ratio.

A few counts support this clonotype. Its antigen remains undetermined. No clone much larger than this one lies a single base away; base qualities are absent. Only healthy Caucasian donors were included. Three pairs of female monozygotic twins, all aged about 18 to 29 years, made up the twin cohort. Positive isolation kits from Invitrogen were used to isolate CD4+ and CD8+ T cell populations. The library came from 5' RACE. The instrument was an Illumina HiSeq 2000. A universal primer binding site was added through template switching, and the final cDNA carried a unique molecular identifier so that TCR cDNA molecules could be counted accurately. Specific primers in the conserved constant-segment region were used to synthesize first-strand cDNA for TCR alpha and beta chains. To control for contamination, every cDNA library carried two barcodes: a SMART-Mk sample barcode plus Illumina barcodes. TruSeq adapter sequences and Illumina sample barcodes were added in two successive PCR steps. TCR alpha and beta cDNA libraries were sequenced on the Illumina HiSeq platform with custom primers. The authors processed their data as follows. Unique molecular identifiers were extracted from raw reads with MiGEC, and CDR3 positions were determined with MiXCR. Recombination models were inferred per individual with the repgenHMM and IGoR tools using an EM algorithm. The tcR package in R was used for shared clonotype analysis, with sharing normalized by the product of cloneset sizes. To study raw recombination without the effects of thymic and clonal selection, out-of-frame nonproductive sequences were analyzed. The public reads were run again by TCRdb, first through fastp at Q25 and then through MiXCR, and only productive beta chains were kept. Under each unique CDR3 protein, matching rows form one entry showing the most common genes and DNA. Here the V and J calls rest on TCRdb's processing, not on the authors' analysis. The sample table holds fewer than 550,000 distinct CDR3 sequences, of which 14% were seen once. Together, the top ten hold about 0.97% of the sample.

The CDR3 holds 16 amino acids from the cysteine to the phenylalanine. Just the 48-base CDR3 DNA is kept, in frame starting at base 1. From V the trimming removes 6 bases and from J it removes 6 bases, while the gene matches leave 13 bases of the junction unaccounted for. Sequences SGHTA (CDR1) and FQGNSA (CDR2) are obtained from the germline V gene. These data also formed part of another study, on yellow fever vaccine responses in identical twins. The second study's paper adds: According to the authors, the vaccine-induced T cell response in identical twins seemed to be partly convergent and partly specific to each individual. In the study, vaccine-responding T cell clones were precisely tracked in identical twins.

Specimen: CD4+ T cells sorted from blood. This sequence uses TRBV7-2 and TRBJ2-1, and TRBD2 matches 8 of the central bases. The clonotype was recovered from a woman aged 18 to 35 in good health. CDR3 loop: CASRPRGGRQLNEQFF. The DNA reads TGTGCCAGCAGGCCTAGGGGCGGGAGGCAACTCAATGAGCAGTTCTTC.